The next 18 T cell receptor beta chains were all read from a single sample in a study of CD8 T cells in Susac syndrome. RNA amounts of roughly 0.45 to 1 ug underwent reverse transcription with random hexamers. TCRdb redid the calling of the immunoSEQ multiplex PCR reads with MiXCR, one entry per CDR3 protein. The table records 170,000 or so distinct CDR3 sequences, roughly 92% of them present only once. The sample consisted of CD4+ T cells from PBMCs. The source is a human donor with multiple sclerosis.

The V call is TRBV3-1, the J call TRBJ2-4, with unresolved D. V shed 4 bases and J shed 1 base, with 17 bases lying between them. Germline CDR1 LGHDT, CDR2 YNNKEL (reference sequence). The CDR3 sequence is 17 residues long. The CDR3 is CASSRYLRGVAKNIQYF. The CDR3 DNA sequence: TGTGCCAGCAGCCGCTACTTGCGTGGGGTGGCCAAAAACATTCAGTACTTC. Based on the CDR3 plus reference TRBV3-1 and TRBJ2-4, the full variable domain is DTAVSQTPKYLVTQMGNDKSIKCEQNLGHDTMYWYKQDSKKFLKIMFSYNNKELIINETVPNRFSPKSPDKAHLNLHINSLELGDSAVYFCASSRYLRGVAKNIQYFGAGTRLSVL.

The genes are TRBV9 and TRBJ1-4, with 7 bases identical to TRBD1. Germline CDR1 and CDR2: SGDLS and YYNGEE. Trimming at V came to 3 bases and at J to 3 bases, leaving 5 bases not matched to a gene. This CDR3 spans 15 amino acids. The CDR3 DNA follows: TGTGCCAGCAGCGGAAACAGGGGAGCTAATGAAAAACTGTTTTTT. It encodes CASSGNRGANEKLFF.

The chain has TRBV5-6 and TRBJ2-5; a weak D match, TRBD1 (5 bases). V was shortened by 1 base and J by 1 base, with 8 bases between the two germline ends. The CDR3 has 14 residues. In germline, CDR1 is SGHDT, CDR2 YYEEEE. CDR3 DNA: TGTGCCAGCAGCTTGAAAGGGGTCCAAGAGACCCAGTACTTC. This gives the protein CASSLKGVQETQYF. The variable domain in full, completed from reference TRBV5-6 and TRBJ2-5, reads DAGVTQSPTHLIKTRGQQVTLRCSPKSGHDTVSWYQQALGQGPQFIFQYYEEEERQRGNFPDRFSGHQFPNYSSELNVNALLLGDSALYLCASSLKGVQETQYFGPGTRLLVL.

The J gene is TRBJ2-1, the V gene TRBV10-3, with 7 bases fitting TRBD2. CDR1 is ENHRY and CDR2 is SYGVKD in the germline V gene. V lost 4 bases, J lost 0 bases, and 0 bases stayed unmatched. The CDR3 spans 14 residues. The CDR3 DNA is TGTGCCATCAGTGGCGGGAGCTCCTACAATGAGCAGTTCTTC. This gives the protein CAISGGSSYNEQFF.

The chain employs TRBV4-1 and TRBJ1-4, with D hard to call. V lost 4 bases and J lost 8, with 11 bases in between. The germline V gene encodes CDR1 MGHRA and CDR2 YSYEKL. This CDR3 is 13 amino acids long. CDR3: CASSLTENEKLFF. The CDR3 region has the DNA TGCGCCAGCAGCCTAACTGAGAACGAAAAACTGTTTTTT.

The chain combines TRBV2 with TRBJ2-1; unclear D gene. V lost 7 bases and J lost 0, with 7 bases in between. CDR3 length: 13 amino acids. Germline loops: CDR1 SNHLY, CDR2 FYNNEI. The CDR3 nucleotides read TGTGCCAGCAAGAGCGTCTCCTACAATGAGCAGTTCTTC. This codes for CASKSVSYNEQFF. The full variable domain, rest sourced from reference TRBV2 and TRBJ2-1, is EPEVTQTPSHQVTQMGQEVILRCVPISNHLYFYWYRQILGQKVEFLVSFYNNEISEKSEIFDDQFSVERPDGSNFTLKIRSTKLEDSAMYFCASKSVSYNEQFFGPGTRLTVL.

The chain carries TRBV20-1 and TRBJ2-3; the D is unclear. The CDR3 sequence is 14 residues long. Trimming left V 6 bases short and J 4 bases short, with 17 bases between. The germline V gene encodes CDR1 DFQATT and CDR2 SNEGSKA (reference sequence). The chain's CDR3 is CSAGRPLGPDTQYF. Written as DNA, the CDR3 is TGCAGTGCAGGGCGGCCCCTCGGCCCAGATACGCAGTATTTT.

The chain combines TRBV2 with TRBJ2-7; unclear D gene. The CDR3 is 11 amino acids. Germline V gene data show CDR1 as SNHLY and CDR2 as FYNNEI. V was shortened by 4 bases and J by 7 bases, with 8 bases between the two germline ends. The CDR3 DNA is TGTGCCAGCAGTGTAGGGTTTGAGCAGTACTTC. It translates to CASSVGFEQYF.

The genes are TRBV28 and TRBJ2-3; TRBD1 agrees at 9 bases. The germline V gene has CDR1 MDHEN and CDR2 SYDVKM. CDR3 size: 16 residues. Trimming at V came to 7 bases and at J to 0 bases, leaving 8 bases not matched to a gene. The CDR3 bases are TGTGCCAGCATCACAGGGGGCGGGGGTAGCACAGATACGCAGTATTTT. It yields the protein CASITGGGGSTDTQYF.

The genes are TRBV3-1 and TRBJ2-7; possible D gene TRBD1, 5 bases. The length of the CDR3 is 13 residues. Looked up from germline, CDR1 is LGHDT and CDR2 is YNNKEL (reference sequence). Trimming removed 2 bases at V and 2 bases at J, with 7 bases between. The CDR3 spells CASSQKGAYEQYF. DNA for the CDR3: TGTGCCAGCAGCCAAAAAGGGGCCTACGAGCAGTACTTC.

The V call is TRBV24-1, the J call TRBJ2-2; 14 nucleotides line up with TRBD2. The junction had 6 bases not matched to a gene; V was cut back by 7 bases and J by 3 bases. This CDR3 region has 17 residues. The germline V gene has CDR1 KGHDR and CDR2 SFDVKD. CDR3 coding DNA: TGTGCCACCAGGGGGACTAGCGGGAGAACGGACACCGGGGAGCTGTTTTTT. Its translation is CATRGTSGRTDTGELFF.

The chain carries TRBV5-6 and TRBJ2-7; D unresolved. Germline CDR1 and CDR2: SGHDT and YYEEEE. The CDR3 totals 14 residues. The V and J ends lost 4 bases and 0 bases respectively, with 11 bases between them. The CDR3 spells CASSRTTRSYEQYF. For the CDR3, the DNA is TGTGCCAGCAGCCGAACGACCCGCTCCTACGAGCAGTACTTC.

This clonotype was observed a few times. J is TRBJ2-7 and V is TRBV5-6; the D gene is possibly TRBD1 (5 bases). The V end lost 4 bases, the J end lost 6 bases, and 20 bases lay between the germline ends. Germline CDR1 reads SGHDT; CDR2 reads YYEEEE. The CDR3 extends over 15 amino acids. The CDR3 loop is CASSPSADPRGEQYF. The CDR3, as DNA: TGTGCCAGCAGCCCGTCAGCCGATCCAAGGGGCGAGCAGTACTTC.

The chain employs TRBV5-1 and TRBJ1-3; maybe TRBD1 (5 bases). Trimming took 1 base from V and 0 from J, leaving 14 bases between them. Germline V gene sequence: CDR1 SGHRS, CDR2 YFSETQ. This CDR3 comprises 17 residues. DNA of the CDR3: TGCGCCAGCAGCTTGCTGGGGGAAGCCGACTCTGGAAACACCATATATTTT. Translated, it gives CASSLLGEADSGNTIYF.

The chain links TRBV11-2 to TRBJ2-1; TRBD2 agrees at 7 bases. This CDR3 spans 15 amino acids. The junction had 7 bases not matched to a gene; V was cut back by 3 bases and J by 5 bases. The germline V gene encodes CDR1 SGHAT and CDR2 FQNNGV. The CDR3 is CASSFKASGNNEQFF. The CDR3 coding sequence is TGTGCCAGCAGCTTCAAGGCTAGCGGCAACAATGAGCAGTTCTTC.

V is TRBV18 and J is TRBJ2-7, with 8 positions matching TRBD2. J was trimmed by 5 bases and V by 2 bases; bases with no gene match: 11. This CDR3 is 16 amino acids long. Germline assignment: CDR1 KGHSH and CDR2 LQKENI. The CDR3 sequence: CASSPSPSGSLHEQYF. The CDR3 nucleotides are TGTGCCAGCTCACCATCCCCAAGCGGGAGTCTTCACGAGCAGTACTTC. The whole variable domain, filled in from reference TRBV18 and TRBJ2-7, reads NAGVMQNPRHLVRRRGQEARLRCSPMKGHSHVYWYRQLPEEGLKFMVYLQKENIIDESGMPKERFSAEFPKEGPSILRIQQVVRGDSAAYFCASSPSPSGSLHEQYFGPGTRLTVT.

On this clonotype: Mismatch with germline at one junction end may stem from a read error. The V and J genes are TRBV6-1 and TRBJ2-5, with D possibly matching TRBD1 (5 bases). CDR1 MNHNS and CDR2 SASEGT come from the germline V gene. The CDR3 spans 15 residues. CDR3 amino acids: CASSETGRGQGTQYF. CDR3 DNA sequence: TGTGCCAGCAGTGAAACGGGTCGAGGACAAGGGACCCAGTACTTC.

The rearrangement uses TRBV6-5 and TRBJ2-2, with D hard to call. The germline V and J ends were trimmed by 0 bases and 6 bases, with 11 bases remaining between them. The V gene's germline CDR1 is MNHEY and CDR2 SVGAGI. CDR3 size: 15 residues. This chain's CDR3 is CASSYSRGVSGELFF. The CDR3 region has the DNA TGTGCCAGCAGTTACTCGAGAGGAGTCTCCGGGGAGCTGTTTTTT.